A single sample gave rise to the 16 T cell receptor beta chains below, sequenced in a study of molecular identifiers for immune sequencing clone quantification. TCRdb re-derived calls from the PCR reads in MiXCR, one entry per CDR3 protein. Here the sample spans 100,000 or so distinct CDR3 sequences, under 25% being singletons. Sequenced input: naive CD8+ T cells from blood, with Jurkat cell RNA spiked in. The sample's subset: FACS-sorted CD8+CD4-CCR7+CD45RA+ naive T cells. The source of these receptors is a human donor in good health. Some libraries in this study had Jurkat cell RNA spiked in.

This clonotype came up many times. The chain links TRBV29-1 to TRBJ2-7; D may match TRBD1 or TRBD2 (5 bases each). The germline V and J ends were trimmed by 5 bases and 3 bases, with 11 bases remaining between them. The CDR3 runs to 12 residues. Germline CDR1 reads SQVTM; CDR2 reads ANQGSEA. The CDR3 DNA is TGCAGCGTTTGGGACGGATACTACGAGCAGTACTTC. Translated, it gives CSVWDGYYEQYF.

There are many counts of this clonotype. The rearrangement links TRBV30 to TRBJ2-7; 11 bases map to TRBD1. The junction had 5 bases not matched to a gene; V was cut back by 2 bases and J by 5 bases. Germline CDR1 GTSNPN, CDR2 SVGIG (reference sequence). The CDR3 length is 14 residues. The CDR3 DNA reads TGTGCCTGGAGTCCGGGACAGGGGGGCGACGAGCAGTACTTC. As protein: CAWSPGQGGDEQYF.

This clonotype has ten or more counts. The chain is built from TRBV4-2 and TRBJ2-3, with 10 bases that match TRBD2. The CDR3 contains 16 residues. The V gene's germline CDR1 is LGHNA and CDR2 YNFKEQ. After removal of 6 bases from V and 3 bases from J, the junction contained 9 bases not matched to a gene. This CDR3 reads CASRETSSGSTDTQYF. CDR3 nucleotide sequence: TGTGCCAGCAGGGAAACCTCTAGCGGGAGTACAGATACGCAGTATTTT.

This clonotype was counted a few times. The V and J genes are TRBV5-6 and TRBJ2-3, with TRBD2 as a possible D gene (6 bases). The V gene lost 1 base and the J gene lost 4 bases, with 19 bases spanning the gap. The CDR3 sequence is 17 residues long. CDR1 is SGHDT and CDR2 is YYEEEE in the germline V gene. The CDR3 here is CASSLWGLRLYADTQYF. The CDR3 nucleotides read TGTGCCAGCAGCTTGTGGGGACTGAGGCTCTACGCAGATACGCAGTATTTT.

This clonotype was detected many times. The chain employs TRBV4-3 and TRBJ2-7; 12 bases agree with TRBD2. Germline CDR1 reads LGHNA; CDR2 reads YSLEER. The CDR3 has 14 residues. The V segment lost 4 bases and the J segment 4 bases; nucleotides outside the gene matches: 2. The CDR3 spells CASSPGLAGYEQYF. In DNA, the CDR3 is TGCGCCAGCAGCCCCGGACTAGCGGGATACGAGCAGTACTTC.

This clonotype was seen a handful of times. Written as DNA, the CDR3 is TGCAGCGTAGGGGCGGGGAACACCGGGGAGCTGTTTTTT. Its protein is CSVGAGNTGELFF. This sequence joins TRBV29-1 and TRBJ2-2; D is possibly TRBD1 or TRBD2 (5 bases each). The CDR3 contains 13 residues. Germline-derived CDR1 and CDR2 are SQVTM and ANQGSEA. Trimming left V 6 bases short and J 1 base short, with 9 bases between.

This clonotype was detected ten times or more. The chain carries TRBV7-2 and TRBJ2-3; D unresolved. V was clipped by 1 base and J by 1 base, with 9 bases between them. The CDR3 totals 15 residues. The V gene's germline CDR1 is SGHTA and CDR2 FQGNSA. In DNA, the CDR3 is TGTGCCAGCAGCTTAGACCTCGTTGGCACAGATACGCAGTATTTT. It specifies CASSLDLVGTDTQYF.

Notes on this clonotype: The conserved closing phenylalanine or tryptophan is absent in this CDR3, likely reflecting a read error. The CDR3 protein is CASSRKDGSSTDTQYL. The CDR3 nucleotides read TGTGCCAGCAGCCGAAAGGACGGGTCTAGCACAGATACGCAGTATCTT. This chain uses TRBV5-8 with TRBJ2-3; D unclear. The V end lost 4 bases, the J end lost 0 bases, and 15 bases lay between the germline ends. Germline V lookup: CDR1 SGHTS, CDR2 YDEGEE. The CDR3 consists of 16 residues.

Concerning this clonotype: A read error is possible here, since a much larger clone lies one base away. This chain links TRBV6-1 with TRBJ2-1, with TRBD2 matching over 8 bases. The CDR3 has 16 amino acids. Germline V gene lookup returns CDR1 MNHNS and CDR2 SASEGT. CDR3 residues: CASSEVPSGGYNQQFF. CDR3 DNA: TGTGCCAGCAGTGAAGTACCAAGCGGGGGTTACAATCAGCAGTTCTTC.

This clonotype showed up many times. The gene calls are TRBV20-1 and TRBJ2-3, with 7 bases matching TRBD2. From germline, CDR1 is DFQATT and CDR2 SNEGSKA (reference sequence). CDR3 length equals 16 residues. Trimming removed 0 bases from V and 1 base from J; junction bases left unmatched: 7. The CDR3 nucleotides are TGCAGTGCTAGAGAACTTGGCGGGGGACGCACAGATACGCAGTATTTT. Amino acid sequence: CSARELGGGRTDTQYF.

This clonotype was observed at least ten times. The chain joins TRBV5-4 to TRBJ2-3; the match to TRBD2 covers 11 bases. V trimming: 5 bases; J trimming: 4 bases; junction bases outside the gene matches: 9. The CDR3 is made up of 16 amino acids. Germline assignment: CDR1 SGHNT and CDR2 YYREEE (reference sequence). In DNA, the CDR3 is TGTGCCAGCAGTTCCTATAGCGGGGGGGCCGCAGATACGCAGTATTTT. It encodes CASSSYSGGAADTQYF.

J is TRBJ2-7 and V is TRBV5-1; D is possibly TRBD2 (6 bases). Germline CDR1 is SGHRS and CDR2 is YFSETQ. Trimming cost V 2 bases and J 3 bases, with 9 bases left between them. The CDR3 runs to 13 residues. The CDR3 DNA sequence: TGCGCCAGCAGCTTTCCGGGGGACTACGAGCAGTACTTC. Its translation: CASSFPGDYEQYF.

This clonotype was detected only a few times. It may be a read error: a sequence one base away is much more abundant. The V gene is TRBV3-1, the J gene TRBJ2-3, with 8 bases matching TRBD2. The CDR3 loop spans 16 amino acids. Germline V gene data show CDR1 as LGHDT and CDR2 as YNNKEL (reference sequence). The CDR3 DNA reads TGTGCCTGCAGCCCCGGACTAGCTCACAAGCCAGATACGCAGTATTTT. Translation: CACSPGLAHKPDTQYF.

This clonotype was observed at least ten times. The chain employs TRBV5-1 and TRBJ2-7; TRBD1 agrees at 7 bases. The CDR3 length is 14 residues. Trimming removed 3 bases from V and 2 bases from J; junction bases left unmatched: 5. Germline CDR1 and CDR2: SGHRS and YFSETQ. The DNA of the CDR3 is TGCGCCAGCAGCTACCGACAGGGTACCTACGAGCAGTACTTC. This encodes CASSYRQGTYEQYF.

A word on this clonotype: A much larger clonotype is one base distant, so this may be a read error. V gene TRBV24-1 combines with J gene TRBJ1-1; 8 bases are shared with TRBD1. The CDR3 runs to 16 residues. Germline assignment: CDR1 KGHDR and CDR2 SFDVKD. The CDR3 DNA reads as TGTGCCACCAGTGTTTACAGGACAGGGATGAACGCTGAAGCTTTCTTT. It translates to CATSVYRTGMNAEAFF.

The chain uses TRBV15 and TRBJ1-5; TRBD1 matches 9 bases. Germline CDR1 LNHNV, CDR2 YYDKDF (reference sequence). This CDR3 has 16 amino acids. V shed 2 bases, J shed 6 bases, and the junction held 8 bases outside the gene matches. This CDR3 is CATSRFDRGEFQPQHF. The CDR3 DNA reads as TGTGCCACCAGCAGATTTGACAGGGGGGAGTTTCAGCCCCAGCATTTT.